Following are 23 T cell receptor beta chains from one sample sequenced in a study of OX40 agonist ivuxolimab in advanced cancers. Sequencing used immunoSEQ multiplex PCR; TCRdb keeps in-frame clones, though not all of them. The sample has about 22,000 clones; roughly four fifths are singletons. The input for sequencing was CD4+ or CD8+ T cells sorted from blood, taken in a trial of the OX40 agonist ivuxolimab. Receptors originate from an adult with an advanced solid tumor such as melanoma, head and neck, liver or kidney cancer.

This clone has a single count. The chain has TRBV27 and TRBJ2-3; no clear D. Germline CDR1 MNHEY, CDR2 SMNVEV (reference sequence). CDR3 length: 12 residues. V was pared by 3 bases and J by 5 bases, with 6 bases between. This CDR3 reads CASSLKGDTQYF. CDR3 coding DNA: TGTGCCAGCAGTTTGAAAGGAGATACGCAGTATTTT.

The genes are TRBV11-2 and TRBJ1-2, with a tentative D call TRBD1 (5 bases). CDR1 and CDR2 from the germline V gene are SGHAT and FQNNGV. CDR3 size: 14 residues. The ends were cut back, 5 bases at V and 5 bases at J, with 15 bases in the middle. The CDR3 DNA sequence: TGTGCCAGCAGCCCCGGGGGAGGCTCGTATGGCTACACCTTC. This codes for CASSPGGGSYGYTF.

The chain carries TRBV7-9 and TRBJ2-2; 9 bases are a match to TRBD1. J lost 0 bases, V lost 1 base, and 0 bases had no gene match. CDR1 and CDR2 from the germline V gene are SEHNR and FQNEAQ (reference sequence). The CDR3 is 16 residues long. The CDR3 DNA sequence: TGTGCCAGCAGCTTAGGGACAGGGGCGAACACCGGGGAGCTGTTTTTT. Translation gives CASSLGTGANTGELFF. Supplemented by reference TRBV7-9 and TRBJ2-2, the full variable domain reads DTGVSQNPRHKITKRGQNVTFRCDPISEHNRLYWYRQTLGQGPEFLTYFQNEAQLEKSRLLSDRFSAERPKGSFSTLEIQRTEQGDSAMYLCASSLGTGANTGELFFGEGSRLTVL.

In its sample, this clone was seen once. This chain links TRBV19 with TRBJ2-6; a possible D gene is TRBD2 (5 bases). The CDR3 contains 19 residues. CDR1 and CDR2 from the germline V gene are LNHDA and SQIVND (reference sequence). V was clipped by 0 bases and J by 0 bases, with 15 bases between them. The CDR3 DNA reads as TGTGCCAGTAGTATAGAATTGGGAGCAGAATACTCTGGGGCCAACGTCCTGACTTTC. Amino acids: CASSIELGAEYSGANVLTF.

The CDR3 DNA reads as TGTGCCAGCAGCAACAGGGAGGGTCAGCCCCAGCATTTT. This codes for CASSNREGQPQHF. The chain uses TRBV28 and TRBJ1-5; tentative D call: TRBD1 (6 bases). V was cut by 6 bases and J by 6 bases, with 12 bases left in between. The CDR3 runs to 13 residues. CDR1 and CDR2 (germline): MDHEN, SYDVKM.

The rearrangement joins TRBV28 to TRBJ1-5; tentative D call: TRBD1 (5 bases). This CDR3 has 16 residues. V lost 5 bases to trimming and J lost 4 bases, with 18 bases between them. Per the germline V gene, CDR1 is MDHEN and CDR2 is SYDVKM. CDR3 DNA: TGTGCCAGCAGTCCCGGTTCTCAGGGAGGAAATCAGCCCCAGCATTTT. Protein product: CASSPGSQGGNQPQHF.

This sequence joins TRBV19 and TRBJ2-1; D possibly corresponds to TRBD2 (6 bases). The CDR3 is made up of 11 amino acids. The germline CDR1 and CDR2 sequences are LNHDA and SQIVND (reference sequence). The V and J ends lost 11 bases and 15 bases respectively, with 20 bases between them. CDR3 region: CASIAGRVLFF. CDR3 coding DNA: TGTGCCTCGATCGCGGGGCGGGTGTTGTTCTTC.

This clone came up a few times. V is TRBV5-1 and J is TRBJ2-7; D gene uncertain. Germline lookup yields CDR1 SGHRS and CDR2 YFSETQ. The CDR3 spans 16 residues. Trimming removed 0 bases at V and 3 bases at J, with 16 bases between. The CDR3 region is CASSLESGLAVYEQYF. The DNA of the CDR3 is TGCGCCAGCAGCTTGGAATCTGGCCTGGCGGTCTACGAGCAGTACTTC.

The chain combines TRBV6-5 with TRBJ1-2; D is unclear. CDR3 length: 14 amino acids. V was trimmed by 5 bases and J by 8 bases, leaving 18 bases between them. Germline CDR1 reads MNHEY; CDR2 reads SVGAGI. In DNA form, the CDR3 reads TGTGCCAGCAGTCTAGACATACGGCTCTTGGGCTACACCTTC. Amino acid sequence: CASSLDIRLLGYTF.

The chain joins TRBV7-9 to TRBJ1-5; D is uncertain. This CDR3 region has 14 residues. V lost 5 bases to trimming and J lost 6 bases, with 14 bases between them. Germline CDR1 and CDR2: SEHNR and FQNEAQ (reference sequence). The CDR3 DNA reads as TGTGCCAGCAGCCTCTCGGCCTCGGGTCAGCCCCAGCATTTT. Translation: CASSLSASGQPQHF.

CDR3 sequence: CARSLGPAWFF. The CDR3 DNA sequence: TGTGCCAGAAGCTTAGGACCCGCGTGGTTCTTC. The chain couples TRBV5-3 to TRBJ2-1; the D is unclear. TRBV5-3 is treated as an ORF (open reading frame) with a function not yet certain. CDR3 length equals 11 residues. V gave up 2 bases and J gave up 15 bases, with 12 bases separating them.

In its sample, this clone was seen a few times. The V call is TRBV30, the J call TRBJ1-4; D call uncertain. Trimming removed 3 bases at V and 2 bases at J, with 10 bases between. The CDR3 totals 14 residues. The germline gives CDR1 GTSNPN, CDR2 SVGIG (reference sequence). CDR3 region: CAWRNTPTNEKLFF. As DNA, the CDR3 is TGTGCCTGGAGGAACACGCCCACTAATGAAAAACTGTTTTTT.

The CDR3 bases are TGTGCCAGCAGTGACAGGGTCGAGATCTACGAGCAGTACTTC. It codes for CASSDRVEIYEQYF. This chain uses TRBV25-1 with TRBJ2-7; D is possibly TRBD1 (5 bases). Germline V gene lookup returns CDR1 MGHDK and CDR2 SYGVNS. V was cut by 3 bases and J by 3 bases, with 12 bases left in between. The CDR3 is made up of 14 amino acids.

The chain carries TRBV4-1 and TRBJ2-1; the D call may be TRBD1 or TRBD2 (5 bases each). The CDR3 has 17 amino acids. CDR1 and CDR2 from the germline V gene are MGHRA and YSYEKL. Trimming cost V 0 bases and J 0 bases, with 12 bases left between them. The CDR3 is CASSQDGSGSSYNEQFF. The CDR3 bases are TGCGCCAGCAGCCAAGATGGCTCAGGGAGCTCCTACAATGAGCAGTTCTTC.

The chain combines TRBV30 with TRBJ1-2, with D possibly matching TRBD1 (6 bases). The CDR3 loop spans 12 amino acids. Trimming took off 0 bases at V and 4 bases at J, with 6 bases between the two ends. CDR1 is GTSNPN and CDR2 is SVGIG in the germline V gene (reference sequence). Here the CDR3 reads CAWSVGGYGYTF. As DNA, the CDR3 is TGTGCCTGGAGTGTAGGGGGCTATGGCTACACCTTC.

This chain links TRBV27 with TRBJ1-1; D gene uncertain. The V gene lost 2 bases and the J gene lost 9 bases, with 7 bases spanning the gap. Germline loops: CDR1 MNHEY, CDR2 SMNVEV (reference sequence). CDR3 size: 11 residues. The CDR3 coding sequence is TGTGCCAGCAGTTTACGAGATAAAGCTTTCTTT. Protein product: CASSLRDKAFF.

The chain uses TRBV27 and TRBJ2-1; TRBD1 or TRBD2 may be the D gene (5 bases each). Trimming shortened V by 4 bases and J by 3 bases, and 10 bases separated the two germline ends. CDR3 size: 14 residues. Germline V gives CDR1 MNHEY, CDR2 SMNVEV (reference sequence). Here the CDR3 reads CASSWDPGYNEQFF. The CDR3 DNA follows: TGTGCCAGCAGTTGGGACCCCGGCTACAATGAGCAGTTCTTC.

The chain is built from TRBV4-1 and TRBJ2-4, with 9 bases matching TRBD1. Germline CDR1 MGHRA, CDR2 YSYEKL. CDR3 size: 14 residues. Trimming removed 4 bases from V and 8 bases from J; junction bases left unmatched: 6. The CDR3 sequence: CASSLGQGSDIQYF. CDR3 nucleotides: TGCGCCAGCAGCCTGGGACAGGGAAGCGACATTCAGTACTTC.

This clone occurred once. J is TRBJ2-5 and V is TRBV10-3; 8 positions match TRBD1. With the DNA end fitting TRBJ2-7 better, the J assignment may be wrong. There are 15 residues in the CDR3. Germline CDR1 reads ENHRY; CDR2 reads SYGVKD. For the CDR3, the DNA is TGTGCCATCAGTGCCGCGGGGACAGGCACCTACGAGCAGTACTTC. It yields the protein CAISAAGTGTYEQYF.

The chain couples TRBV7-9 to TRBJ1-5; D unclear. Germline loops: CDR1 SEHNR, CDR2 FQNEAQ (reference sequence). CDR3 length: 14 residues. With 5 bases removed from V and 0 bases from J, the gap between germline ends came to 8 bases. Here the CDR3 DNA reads TGTGCCAGCAGCCCAGGTGGTAGCAATCAGCCCCAGCATTTT. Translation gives CASSPGGSNQPQHF.

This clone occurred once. CDR3 nucleotide sequence: TGTGCCAGCACCCCAAGCGGGATACGCTCCTACGAGCAGTACTTC. Encoded protein: CASTPSGIRSYEQYF. V is TRBV27 and J is TRBJ2-7, with 7 bases lining up with TRBD2. The CDR3 runs to 15 residues. J was trimmed by 0 bases and V by 7 bases; bases with no gene match: 9. CDR1 is MNHEY and CDR2 is SMNVEV in the germline V gene (reference sequence).

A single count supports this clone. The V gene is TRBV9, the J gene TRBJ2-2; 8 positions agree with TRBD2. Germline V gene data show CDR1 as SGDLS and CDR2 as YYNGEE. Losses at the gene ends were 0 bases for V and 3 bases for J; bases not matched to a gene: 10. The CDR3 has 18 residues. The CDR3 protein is CASSVGFGGEPHTGELFF. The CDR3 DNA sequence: TGTGCCAGCAGCGTAGGCTTCGGGGGGGAGCCGCACACCGGGGAGCTGTTTTTT.

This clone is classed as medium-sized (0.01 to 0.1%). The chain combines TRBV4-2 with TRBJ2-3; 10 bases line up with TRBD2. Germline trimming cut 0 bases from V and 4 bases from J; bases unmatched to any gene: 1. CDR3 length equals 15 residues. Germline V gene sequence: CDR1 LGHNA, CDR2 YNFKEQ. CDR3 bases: TGTGCCAGCAGCCAAGAAGCGGGGGGGCCAGATACGCAGTATTTT. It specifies CASSQEAGGPDTQYF.